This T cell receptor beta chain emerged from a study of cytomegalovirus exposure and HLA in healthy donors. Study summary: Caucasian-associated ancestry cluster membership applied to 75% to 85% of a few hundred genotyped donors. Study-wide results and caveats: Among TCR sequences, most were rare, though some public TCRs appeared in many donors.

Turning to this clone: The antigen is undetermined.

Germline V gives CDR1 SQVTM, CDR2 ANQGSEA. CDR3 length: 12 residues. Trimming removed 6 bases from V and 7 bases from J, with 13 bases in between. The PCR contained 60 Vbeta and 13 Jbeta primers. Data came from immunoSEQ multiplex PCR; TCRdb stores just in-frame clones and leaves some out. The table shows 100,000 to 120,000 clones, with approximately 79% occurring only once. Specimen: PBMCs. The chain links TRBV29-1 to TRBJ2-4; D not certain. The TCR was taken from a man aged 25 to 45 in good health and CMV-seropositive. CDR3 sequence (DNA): TGCAGCGTCGCCCTTCATGAGAACATTCAGTACTTC. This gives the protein CSVALHENIQYF. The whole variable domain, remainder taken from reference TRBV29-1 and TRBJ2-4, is SAVISQKPSRDICQRGTSLTIQCQVDSQVTMMFWYRQQPGQSLTLIATANQGSEATYESGFVIDKFPISRPNLTFSTLTVSNMSPEDSSIYLCSVALHENIQYFGAGTRLSVL.